This TCR beta chain was documented in a study of blood T cell repertoires in COVID-19. The CDR3 loop spans 15 amino acids. Germline assignment: CDR1 MDHEN and CDR2 SYDVKM. Trimming at V came to 5 bases and at J to 8 bases, leaving 9 bases not matched to a gene. Authors' data handling: Amplification of reference gene primers was used by the study to estimate nucleated cell counts. Profiled with immunoSEQ multiplex PCR; TCRdb holds only in-frame clones, not every one. V and J calls plus clone size are reproduced from that table; the DNA served to infer D and trimming. This repertoire shows roughly 210,000 clones, approximately 81% found once; its top ten account for more than 9%.

The V and J genes are TRBV28 and TRBJ1-4, with 9 positions matching TRBD1. What was sequenced was peripheral blood. The receptor's source is a woman of 80 years or more with COVID-19, enrolled during active disease. The CDR3 loop reads CASSPQQGAREKLFF. The CDR3 nucleotides are TGTGCCAGCAGTCCGCAACAGGGGGCGAGAGAAAAACTGTTTTTT.